This T cell receptor (beta chain) was sequenced during a study of regulatory T cells in long-lasting Graves disease. The ends were cut back, 4 bases at V and 6 bases at J, with 13 bases in the middle. The CDR3 totals 15 residues. The V gene's germline CDR1 is SNHLY and CDR2 FYNNEI. TCR beta libraries were built with iRepertoire HTBI primers and Arm-PCR of CDR3 regions. TCRdb used MiXCR to reprocess the multiplex PCR reads, holding one entry per CDR3 protein. This table has a few hundred thousand distinct CDR3 sequences, 15% to 20% appearing once. This clonotype was seen a handful of times. The sample's time point: newly diagnosed GD, antithyroid drugs for less than 3 months. RNA extracted from PBMCs served as the sequencing template. These sequences were also reported in another study, on T cells in Graves' hyperthyroidism and ophthalmopathy.

The rearrangement uses TRBV2 and TRBJ1-6, with D maybe TRBD1 (5 bases). The source is a woman between 18 and 30 years old with Graves disease. The material was peripheral blood mononuclear cells (PBMCs), obtained at new diagnosis, from a patient treated with antithyroid drugs. Here the CDR3 reads CASSVTGGGNSPLHF. The CDR3 DNA reads TGTGCCAGCAGTGTTACTGGTGGGGGTAATTCACCCCTCCACTTT.